This is a list of T cell receptor beta chains from one sample in a study of cytomegalovirus exposure and HLA in healthy donors. Here immunoSEQ multiplex PCR was the method, and the copy in TCRdb shows in-frame clones only, minus some. The sample lists more than 110,000 clones, around 79% seen once, with approximately 2.8% in the top ten. Source material: PBMCs. These receptors were obtained from a male donor in good health and CMV-seronegative. Both conserved end residues are part of each CDR3.

J gene | V gene | CDR3 protein
TRBJ2-1 | TRBV5-1 | CASSLTSSSYNEQFF
TRBJ1-2 | TRBV7-6 | CASSATPRTF
TRBJ1-1 | TRBV7-3 | CASSLSFSAGNTEAFF
TRBJ2-2 | TRBV29-1 | CSGGQGISGELFF
TRBJ1-5 | TRBV27 | CASSSRRQLHSNQPQHF
TRBJ2-7 | TRBV27 | CASRDSGVHEQYF
TRBJ1-6 | TRBV5-1 | CASSLEGVQGGYSPLHF
TRBJ2-6 | TRBV18 | CASSPLGTGGSGANVLTF
TRBJ2-7 | TRBV10-3 | CAISELTYEQYF
TRBJ2-7 | TRBV6-1 | CASSDRGSYEQYF
TRBJ1-6 | TRBV6-5 | CASSATGVRSPLHF
TRBJ2-2 | TRBV7-9 | CASSTPDRVIYTGELFF
TRBJ2-2 | TRBV5-6 | CASSAGTSGNTGELFF
TRBJ1-1 | TRBV5-1 | CPSSKTGVWGTEAFF
TRBJ2-6 | TRBV9 | CASSVGSGAGANVLTF
TRBJ2-7 | TRBV15 | CATSRDSTVSYEQYF
TRBJ1-1 | TRBV5-1 | CASSPERIGTEAFF
TRBJ2-2 | TRBV7-3 | CASSLNGGRVTGELFF
TRBJ2-1 | TRBV27 | CASSLARDRAHYNEQFF
TRBJ1-2 | TRBV4-1 | CASSQATGVGGYTF
TRBJ1-1 | TRBV18 | CASSPKTEAFF
TRBJ1-2 | TRBV7-2 | CASSSTGNDYGYTF
TRBJ2-3 | TRBV11-3 | CASSLAAGVQYF
TRBJ2-1 | TRBV5-1 | CASSLGPNSNEQFF
TRBJ2-1 | TRBV7-9 | CASSLSGRAEYEQFF
TRBJ2-2 | TRBV10-3 | CAIEQGSNTGELFF
TRBJ1-1 | TRBV19 | CASSIAGQFNTEAFF
TRBJ2-1 | TRBV29-1 | CSTMTRGLGINEQFF
TRBJ2-3 | TRBV10-3 | CAISVLGGGGSDTQYF
TRBJ1-6 | TRBV6-5 | CASSYDDSSSPLHF
TRBJ2-7 | TRBV30 | CAWKTVYEQYF
TRBJ1-1 | TRBV6-5 | CASSYHPDRALSGAFF
TRBJ1-2 | TRBV6-5 | CASTKAIAQGRGYTF
TRBJ2-1 | TRBV9 | CASSVVDRGEQFF
TRBJ2-7 | TRBV21-1 | CASILDRLVTYEQYF
TRBJ2-3 | TRBV19 | CASSNTDTQYF
TRBJ1-2 | TRBV27 | CASSLGTPLFYGYTF
TRBJ1-1 | TRBV19 | CASSITGVDTEAFF
TRBJ1-1 | TRBV2 | CASTEQGVMNTEAFF
TRBJ2-3 | TRBV23-1 | CASSRRDRGTDTQYF
TRBJ2-2 | TRBV19 | CASIPGGKTGELFF
TRBJ1-5 | TRBV7-8 | CASSLAALAQPQHF
TRBJ2-4 | TRBV6-5 | CASNGEGLAVNIQYF
TRBJ2-7 | TRBV13 | CASSLRQEAYEQYF
TRBJ1-5 | TRBV7-9 | CASSLVTTGANQPQHF
TRBJ1-1 | TRBV10-3 | CATLDRGLNTEAFF
TRBJ1-5 | TRBV9 | CASSVRQGHSNQPQHF
TRBJ2-2 | TRBV7-2 | CASSRDRPNTGELFF
TRBJ2-7 | TRBV30 | CAWSRGRDEQYF
TRBJ1-1 | TRBV7-6 | CASSHPSDSEAFF
TRBJ1-2 | TRBV30 | CAWSAGVDYGYTF
TRBJ2-3 | TRBV7-4 | CASSEGTSGCTDTQYF
TRBJ1-1 | TRBV11-1 | CASSLGGLSTEAFF
TRBJ1-5 | TRBV5-4 | CASSLDRAQPQHF
TRBJ2-2 | TRBV7-9 | CASSSGGLAGEIRTGELFF
TRBJ2-3 | TRBV5-1 | CASSFGQYTDTQYF
TRBJ2-7 | TRBV7-9 | CSSRTSRGEQYF
TRBJ2-5 | TRBV27 | CATGAGPKEAQYF
TRBJ1-2 | TRBV27 | CASSPILGTGESDGGYTF
TRBJ2-3 | TRBV30 | CAWSVRSDTQYF